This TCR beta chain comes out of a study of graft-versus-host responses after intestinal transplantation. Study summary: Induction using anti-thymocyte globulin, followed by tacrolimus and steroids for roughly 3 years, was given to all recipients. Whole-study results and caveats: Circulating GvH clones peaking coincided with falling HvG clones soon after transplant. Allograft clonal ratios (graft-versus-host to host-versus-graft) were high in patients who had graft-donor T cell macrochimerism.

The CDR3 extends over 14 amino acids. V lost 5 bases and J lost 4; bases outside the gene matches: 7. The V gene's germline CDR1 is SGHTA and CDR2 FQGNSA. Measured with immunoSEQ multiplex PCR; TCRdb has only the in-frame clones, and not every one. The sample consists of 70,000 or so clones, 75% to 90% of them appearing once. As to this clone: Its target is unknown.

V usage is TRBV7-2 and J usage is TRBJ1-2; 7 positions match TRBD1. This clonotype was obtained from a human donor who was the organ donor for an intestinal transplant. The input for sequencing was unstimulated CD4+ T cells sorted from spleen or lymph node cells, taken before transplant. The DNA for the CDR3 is TGTGCCAGCAGCACGCTGGACAGGACCTATGGCTACACCTTC. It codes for CASSTLDRTYGYTF.